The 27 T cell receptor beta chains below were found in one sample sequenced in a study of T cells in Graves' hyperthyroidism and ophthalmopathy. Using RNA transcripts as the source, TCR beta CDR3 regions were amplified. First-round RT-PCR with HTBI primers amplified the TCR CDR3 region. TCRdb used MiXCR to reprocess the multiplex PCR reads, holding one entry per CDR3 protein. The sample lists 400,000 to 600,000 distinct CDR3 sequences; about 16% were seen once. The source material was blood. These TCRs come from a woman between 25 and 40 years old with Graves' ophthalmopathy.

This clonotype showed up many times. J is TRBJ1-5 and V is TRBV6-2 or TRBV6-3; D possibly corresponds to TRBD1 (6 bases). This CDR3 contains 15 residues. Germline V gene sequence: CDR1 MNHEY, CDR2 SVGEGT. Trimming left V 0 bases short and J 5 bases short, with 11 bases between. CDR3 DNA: TGTGCCAGCAGTTACTCGTCGGGGGCCTATCAGCCCCAGCATTTT. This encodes CASSYSSGAYQPQHF.

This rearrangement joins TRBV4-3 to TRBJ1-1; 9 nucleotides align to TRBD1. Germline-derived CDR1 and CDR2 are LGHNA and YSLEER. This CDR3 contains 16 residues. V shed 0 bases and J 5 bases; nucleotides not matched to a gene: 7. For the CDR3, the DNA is TGCGCCAGCAGCCAAGAGGCCGGGACAGGGCGGACTGAAGCTTTCTTT. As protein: CASSQEAGTGRTEAFF.

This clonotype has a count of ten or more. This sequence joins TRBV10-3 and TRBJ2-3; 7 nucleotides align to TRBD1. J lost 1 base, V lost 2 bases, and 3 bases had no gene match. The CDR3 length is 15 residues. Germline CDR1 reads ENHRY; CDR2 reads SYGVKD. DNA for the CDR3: TGTGCCATCAGTGAGGGAACAGGGGGCACAGATACGCAGTATTTT. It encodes CAISEGTGGTDTQYF.

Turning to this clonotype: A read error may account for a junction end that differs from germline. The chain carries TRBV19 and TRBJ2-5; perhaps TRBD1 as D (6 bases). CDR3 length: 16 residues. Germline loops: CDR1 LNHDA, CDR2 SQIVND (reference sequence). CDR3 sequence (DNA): TGTGCCAGTAGTCTCACCCCAACGGACAGAATAGAGACCCGGTACTTC. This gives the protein CASSLTPTDRIETRYF. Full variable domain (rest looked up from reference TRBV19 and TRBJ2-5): DGGITQSPKYLFRKEGQNVTLSCEQNLNHDAMYWYRQDPGQGLRLIYYSQIVNDFQKGDIAEGYSVSREKKESFPLTVTSAQKNPTAFYLCASSLTPTDRIETRYFGPGTRLLVL.

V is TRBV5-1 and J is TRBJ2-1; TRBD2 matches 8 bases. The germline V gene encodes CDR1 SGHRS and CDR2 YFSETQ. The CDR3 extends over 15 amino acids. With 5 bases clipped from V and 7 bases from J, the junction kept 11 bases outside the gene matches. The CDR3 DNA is TGCGCCAGCAGTTTCAGTAGCGGGATGAGGAATGAGCAGTTCTTC. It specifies CASSFSSGMRNEQFF.

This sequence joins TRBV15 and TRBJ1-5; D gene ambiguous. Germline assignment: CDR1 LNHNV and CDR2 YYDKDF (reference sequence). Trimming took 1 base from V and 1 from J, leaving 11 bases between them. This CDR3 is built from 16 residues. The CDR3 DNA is TGTGCCACCAGCAGAGTGTGGCCTTACAGCAATCAGCCCCAGCATTTT. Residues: CATSRVWPYSNQPQHF.

The CDR3 sequence is CASSLLGGGSVGETQYF. The CDR3 bases are TGTGCCAGCAGTTTATTGGGTGGGGGCAGTGTTGGAGAGACCCAGTACTTC. The gene calls are TRBV28 and TRBJ2-5; D is perhaps TRBD1 (6 bases). Trimming stripped 1 base from V and 4 bases from J, with 19 bases between. Germline CDR1 reads MDHEN; CDR2 reads SYDVKM. The CDR3 is 17 residues long.

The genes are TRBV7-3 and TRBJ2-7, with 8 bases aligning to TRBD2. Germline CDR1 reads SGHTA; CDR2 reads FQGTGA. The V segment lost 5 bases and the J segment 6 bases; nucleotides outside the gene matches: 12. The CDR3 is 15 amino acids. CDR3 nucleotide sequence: TGTGCCAGCAGCGTGTCAGGACTAGCTCTGGGCGAGCAGTACTTC. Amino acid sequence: CASSVSGLALGEQYF. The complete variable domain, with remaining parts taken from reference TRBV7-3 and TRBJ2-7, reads GAGVSQTPSNKVTEKGKYVELRCDPISGHTALYWYRQSLGQGPEFLIYFQGTGAADDSGLPNDRFFAVRPEGSVSTLKIQRTERGDSAVYLCASSVSGLALGEQYFGPGTRLTVT.

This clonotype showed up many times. CDR3 residues: CASSLHRETQYF. CDR3 coding DNA: TGTGCCAGCAGCTTACATAGAGAGACCCAGTACTTC. This rearrangement joins TRBV7-2 to TRBJ2-5; D call uncertain. V gave up 2 bases and J gave up 4 bases, with 5 bases separating them. Germline CDR1 SGHTA, CDR2 FQGNSA. This CDR3 has 12 residues.

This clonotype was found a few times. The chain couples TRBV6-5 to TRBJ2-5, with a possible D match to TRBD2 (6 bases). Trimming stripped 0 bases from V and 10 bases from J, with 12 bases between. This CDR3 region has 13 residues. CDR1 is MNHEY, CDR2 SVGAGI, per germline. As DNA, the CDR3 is TGTGCCAGCAGTTACTCGGGGCTAGCGCTCCAGTACTTC. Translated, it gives CASSYSGLALQYF.

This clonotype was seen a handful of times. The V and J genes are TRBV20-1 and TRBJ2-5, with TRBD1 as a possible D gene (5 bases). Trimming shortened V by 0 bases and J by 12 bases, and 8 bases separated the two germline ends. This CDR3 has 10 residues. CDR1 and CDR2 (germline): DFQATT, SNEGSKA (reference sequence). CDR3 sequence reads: CSARDRVEYF. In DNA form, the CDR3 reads TGCAGTGCTAGAGACAGGGTCGAGTACTTC.

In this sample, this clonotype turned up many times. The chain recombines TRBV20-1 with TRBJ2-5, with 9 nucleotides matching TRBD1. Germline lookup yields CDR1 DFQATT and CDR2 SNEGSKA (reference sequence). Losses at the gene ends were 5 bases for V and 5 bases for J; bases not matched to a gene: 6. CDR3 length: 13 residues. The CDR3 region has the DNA TGCAGTGCTTCCGGGACAGGGCACGAGACCCAGTACTTC. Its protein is CSASGTGHETQYF.

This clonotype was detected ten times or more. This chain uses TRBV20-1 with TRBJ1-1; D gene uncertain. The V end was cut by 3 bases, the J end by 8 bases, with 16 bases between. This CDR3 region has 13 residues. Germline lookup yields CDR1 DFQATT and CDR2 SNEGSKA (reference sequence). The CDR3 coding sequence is TGCAGTGCTAGTGGGCTCCTGGGGTCGGAAGCTTTCTTT. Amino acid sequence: CSASGLLGSEAFF.

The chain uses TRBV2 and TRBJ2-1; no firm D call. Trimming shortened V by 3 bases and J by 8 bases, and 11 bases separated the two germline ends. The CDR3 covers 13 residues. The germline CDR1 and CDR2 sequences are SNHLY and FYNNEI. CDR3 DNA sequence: TGTGCCAGCAGTGAGAGGCCGGCTGATGAGCAGTTCTTC. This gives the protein CASSERPADEQFF.

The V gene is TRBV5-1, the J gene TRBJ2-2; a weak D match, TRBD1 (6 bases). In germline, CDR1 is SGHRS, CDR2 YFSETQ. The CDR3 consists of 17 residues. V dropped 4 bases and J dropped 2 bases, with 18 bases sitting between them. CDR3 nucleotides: TGCGCCAGCAGCGTACAGGGTCTCCTGAAAAACACCGGGGAGCTGTTTTTT. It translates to CASSVQGLLKNTGELFF.

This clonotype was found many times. CDR3 bases: TGCAGTGCCGATTCGGGACAGGGGTTCTACAATGAGCAGTTCTTC. Its translation: CSADSGQGFYNEQFF. This chain links TRBV20-1 with TRBJ2-1; 10 nucleotides agree with TRBD1. The CDR3 spans 15 residues. Germline V gene sequence: CDR1 DFQATT, CDR2 SNEGSKA (reference sequence). V shed 6 bases, J shed 3 bases, and the junction held 8 bases outside the gene matches.

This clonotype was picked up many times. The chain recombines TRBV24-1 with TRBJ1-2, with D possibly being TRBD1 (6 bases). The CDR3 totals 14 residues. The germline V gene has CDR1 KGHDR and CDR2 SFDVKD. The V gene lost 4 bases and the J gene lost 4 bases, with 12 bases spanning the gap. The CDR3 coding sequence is TGTGCCACCAGTGAGACAGGATTTTTCTATGGCTACACCTTC. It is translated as CATSETGFFYGYTF.

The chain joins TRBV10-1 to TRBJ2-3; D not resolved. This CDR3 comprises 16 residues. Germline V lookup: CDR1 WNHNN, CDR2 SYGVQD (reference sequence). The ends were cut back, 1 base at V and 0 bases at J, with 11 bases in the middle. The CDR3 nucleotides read TGCGCCAGCAGTGAGTGGACGGCTACTAGCACAGATACGCAGTATTTT. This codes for CASSEWTATSTDTQYF.

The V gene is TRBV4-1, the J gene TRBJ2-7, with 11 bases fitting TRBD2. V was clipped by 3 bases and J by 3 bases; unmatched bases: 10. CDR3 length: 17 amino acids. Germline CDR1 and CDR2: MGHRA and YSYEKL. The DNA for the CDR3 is TGCGCCAGCAGCCATCCTTCCGGGACTAGCGGATACTACGAGCAGTACTTC. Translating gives CASSHPSGTSGYYEQYF.

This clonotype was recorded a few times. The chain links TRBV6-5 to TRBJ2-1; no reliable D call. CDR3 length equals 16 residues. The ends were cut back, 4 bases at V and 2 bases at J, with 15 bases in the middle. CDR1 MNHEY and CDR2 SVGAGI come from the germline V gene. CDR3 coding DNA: TGTGCCAGCAGTTCTCCCCACAGCGAGACCTACAATGAGCAGTTCTTC. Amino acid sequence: CASSSPHSETYNEQFF.

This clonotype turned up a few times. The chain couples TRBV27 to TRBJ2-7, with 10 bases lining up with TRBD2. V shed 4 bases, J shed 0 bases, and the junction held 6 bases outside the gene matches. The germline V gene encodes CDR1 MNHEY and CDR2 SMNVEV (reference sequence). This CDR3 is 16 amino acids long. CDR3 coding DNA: TGTGCCAGCAGTTCGTGGACTAGCGGAACCTCCTACGAGCAGTACTTC. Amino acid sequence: CASSSWTSGTSYEQYF.

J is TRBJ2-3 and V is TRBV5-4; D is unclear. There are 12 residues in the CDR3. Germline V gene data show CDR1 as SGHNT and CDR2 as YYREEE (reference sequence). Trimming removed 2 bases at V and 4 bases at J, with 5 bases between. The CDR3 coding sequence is TGTGCCAGCAGCTTTCAGGCAGATACGCAGTATTTT. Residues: CASSFQADTQYF.

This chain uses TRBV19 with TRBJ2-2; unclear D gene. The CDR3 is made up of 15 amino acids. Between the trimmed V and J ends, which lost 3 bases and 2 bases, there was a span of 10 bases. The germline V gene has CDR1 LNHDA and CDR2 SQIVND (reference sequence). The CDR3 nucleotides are TGTGCCAGTAGTATCGGAGCGACCAACACCGGGGAGCTGTTTTTT. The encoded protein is CASSIGATNTGELFF.

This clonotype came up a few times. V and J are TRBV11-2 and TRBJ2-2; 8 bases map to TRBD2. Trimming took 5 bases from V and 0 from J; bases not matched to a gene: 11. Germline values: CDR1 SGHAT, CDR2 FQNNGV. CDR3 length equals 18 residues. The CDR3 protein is CASSLGGAGGTNTGELFF. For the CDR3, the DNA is TGTGCCAGCAGCCTGGGAGGGGCGGGGGGAACGAACACCGGGGAGCTGTTTTTT.

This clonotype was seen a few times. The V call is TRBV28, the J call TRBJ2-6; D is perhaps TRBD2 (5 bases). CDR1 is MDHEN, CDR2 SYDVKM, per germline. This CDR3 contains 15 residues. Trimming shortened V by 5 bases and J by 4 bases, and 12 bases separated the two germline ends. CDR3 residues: CASSPLATGANVLTF. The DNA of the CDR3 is TGTGCCAGCAGTCCGCTAGCTACCGGGGCCAACGTCCTGACTTTC.

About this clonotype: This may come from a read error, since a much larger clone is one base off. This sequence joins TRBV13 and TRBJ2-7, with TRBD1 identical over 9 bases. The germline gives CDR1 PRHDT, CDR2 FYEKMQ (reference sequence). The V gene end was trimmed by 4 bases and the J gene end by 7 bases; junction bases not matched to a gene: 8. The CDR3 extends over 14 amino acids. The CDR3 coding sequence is TGTGCCAGCAGCTCTCGGACAGGGGTGAGTGAGCAGTACTTC. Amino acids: CASSSRTGVSEQYF.

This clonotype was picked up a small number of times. CDR3 amino acids: CASSLATSAYNEQFF. In DNA form, the CDR3 reads TGCGCCAGCAGCTTGGCTACCTCGGCTTACAATGAGCAGTTCTTC. The chain couples TRBV5-1 to TRBJ2-1; no definite D call. From germline, CDR1 is SGHRS and CDR2 YFSETQ. The CDR3 has 15 amino acids. With 0 bases removed from V and 4 bases from J, the gap between germline ends came to 11 bases.